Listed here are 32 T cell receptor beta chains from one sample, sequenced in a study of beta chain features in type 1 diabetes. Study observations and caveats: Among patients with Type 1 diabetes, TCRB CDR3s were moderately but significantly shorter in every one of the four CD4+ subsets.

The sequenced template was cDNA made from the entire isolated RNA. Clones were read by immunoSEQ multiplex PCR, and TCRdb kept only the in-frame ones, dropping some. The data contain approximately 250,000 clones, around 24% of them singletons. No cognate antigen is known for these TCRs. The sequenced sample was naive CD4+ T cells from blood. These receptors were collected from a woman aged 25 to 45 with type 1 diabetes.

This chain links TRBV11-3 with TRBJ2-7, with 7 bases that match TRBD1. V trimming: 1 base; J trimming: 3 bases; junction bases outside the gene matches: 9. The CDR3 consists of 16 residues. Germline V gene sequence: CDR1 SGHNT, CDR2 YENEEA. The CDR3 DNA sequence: TGTGCCAGCAGCTTAGGTCGGGACAGAATCCTCTACGAGCAGTACTTC. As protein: CASSLGRDRILYEQYF.

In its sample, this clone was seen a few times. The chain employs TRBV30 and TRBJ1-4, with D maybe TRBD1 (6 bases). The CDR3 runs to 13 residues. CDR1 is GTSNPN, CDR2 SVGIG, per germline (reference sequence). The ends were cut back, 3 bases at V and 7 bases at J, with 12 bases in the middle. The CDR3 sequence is CAWSPGQTEKLFF. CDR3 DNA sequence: TGTGCCTGGAGCCCTGGACAGACTGAAAAACTGTTTTTT.

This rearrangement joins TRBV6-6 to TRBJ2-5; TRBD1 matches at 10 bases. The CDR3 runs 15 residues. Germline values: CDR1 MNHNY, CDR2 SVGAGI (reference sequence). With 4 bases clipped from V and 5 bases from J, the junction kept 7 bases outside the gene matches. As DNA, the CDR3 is TGTGCCAGCAGTTCGCCGGGACAGGGGTTGGAGACCCAGTACTTC. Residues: CASSSPGQGLETQYF.

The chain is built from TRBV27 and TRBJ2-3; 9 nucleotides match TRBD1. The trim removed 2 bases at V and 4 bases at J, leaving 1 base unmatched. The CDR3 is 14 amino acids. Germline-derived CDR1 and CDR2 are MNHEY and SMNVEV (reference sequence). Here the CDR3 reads CASSLGQGSDTQYF. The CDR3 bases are TGTGCCAGCAGTTTAGGACAGGGGTCAGATACGCAGTATTTT.

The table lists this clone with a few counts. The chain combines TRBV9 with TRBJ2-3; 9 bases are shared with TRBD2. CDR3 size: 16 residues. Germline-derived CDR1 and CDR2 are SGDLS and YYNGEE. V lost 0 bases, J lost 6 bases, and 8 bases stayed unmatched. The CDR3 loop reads CASSVDWLAGTDTQYF. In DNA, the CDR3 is TGTGCCAGCAGCGTAGATTGGCTAGCGGGAACGGATACGCAGTATTTT.

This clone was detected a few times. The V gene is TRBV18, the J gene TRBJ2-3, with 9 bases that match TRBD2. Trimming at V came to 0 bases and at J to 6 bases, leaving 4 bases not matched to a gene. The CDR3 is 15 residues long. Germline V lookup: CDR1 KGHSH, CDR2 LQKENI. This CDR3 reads CASSPPSREGDTQYF. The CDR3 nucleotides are TGTGCCAGCTCACCACCGTCGCGGGAGGGGGATACGCAGTATTTT.

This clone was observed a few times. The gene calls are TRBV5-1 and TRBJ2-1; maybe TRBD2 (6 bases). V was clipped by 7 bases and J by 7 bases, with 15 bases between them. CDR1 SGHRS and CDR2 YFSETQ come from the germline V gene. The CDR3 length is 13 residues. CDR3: CASSLSGENEQFF. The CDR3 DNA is TGCGCCAGCTCGCTTTCGGGGGAAAATGAGCAGTTCTTC.

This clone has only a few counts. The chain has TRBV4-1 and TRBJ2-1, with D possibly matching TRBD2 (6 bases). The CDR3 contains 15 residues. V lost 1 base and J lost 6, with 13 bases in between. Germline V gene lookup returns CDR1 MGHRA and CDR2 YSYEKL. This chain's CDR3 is CASSQGLDLANEQFF. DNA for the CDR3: TGCGCCAGCAGCCAAGGACTAGACCTAGCCAATGAGCAGTTCTTC.

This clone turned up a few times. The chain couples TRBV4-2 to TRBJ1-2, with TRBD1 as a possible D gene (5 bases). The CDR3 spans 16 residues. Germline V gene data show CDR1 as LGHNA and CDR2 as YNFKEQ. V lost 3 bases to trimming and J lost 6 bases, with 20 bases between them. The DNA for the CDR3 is TGTGCCAGCAGCCATGATCGATCGACAGTAGGGAATGGCTACACCTTC. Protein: CASSHDRSTVGNGYTF.

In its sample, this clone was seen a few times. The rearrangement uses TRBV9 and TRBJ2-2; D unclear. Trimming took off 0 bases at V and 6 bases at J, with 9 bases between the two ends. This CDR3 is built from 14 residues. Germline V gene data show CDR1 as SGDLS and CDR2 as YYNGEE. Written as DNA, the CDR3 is TGTGCCAGCAGCGTAGCATATCCGGCCGGGGAGCTGTTTTTT. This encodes CASSVAYPAGELFF.

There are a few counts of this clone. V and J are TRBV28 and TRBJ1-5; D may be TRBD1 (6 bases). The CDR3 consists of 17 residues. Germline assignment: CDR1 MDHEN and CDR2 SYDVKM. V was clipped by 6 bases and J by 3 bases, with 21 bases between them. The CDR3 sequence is CASSHPRRDTTNQPQHF. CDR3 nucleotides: TGTGCCAGCAGCCACCCCCGTCGGGACACTACCAATCAGCCCCAGCATTTT. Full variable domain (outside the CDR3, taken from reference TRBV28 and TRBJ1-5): DVKVTQSSRYLVKRTGEKVFLECVQDMDHENMFWYRQDPGLGLRLIYFSYDVKMKEKGDIPEGYSVSREKKERFSLILESASTNQTSMYLCASSHPRRDTTNQPQHFGDGTRLSIL.

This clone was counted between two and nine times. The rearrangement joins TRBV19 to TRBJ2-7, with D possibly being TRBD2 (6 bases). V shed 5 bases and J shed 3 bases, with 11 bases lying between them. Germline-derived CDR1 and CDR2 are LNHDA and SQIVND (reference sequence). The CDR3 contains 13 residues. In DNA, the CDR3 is TGTGCCAGTAGTCCAACAGCGGGCTACGAGCAGTACTTC. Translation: CASSPTAGYEQYF.

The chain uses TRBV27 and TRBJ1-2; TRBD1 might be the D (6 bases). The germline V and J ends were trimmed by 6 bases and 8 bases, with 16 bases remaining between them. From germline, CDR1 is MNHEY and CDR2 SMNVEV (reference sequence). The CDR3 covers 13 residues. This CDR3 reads CASSSTGSWGYTF. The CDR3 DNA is TGTGCCAGCAGCTCAACAGGGTCCTGGGGCTACACCTTC.

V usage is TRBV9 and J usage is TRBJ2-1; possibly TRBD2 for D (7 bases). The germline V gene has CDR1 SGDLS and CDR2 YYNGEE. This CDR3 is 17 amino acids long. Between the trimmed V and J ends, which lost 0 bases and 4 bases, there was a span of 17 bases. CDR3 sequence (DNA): TGTGCCAGCAGCGTAGCTTTAGGGGGAGGGACATACAATGAGCAGTTCTTC. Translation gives CASSVALGGGTYNEQFF.

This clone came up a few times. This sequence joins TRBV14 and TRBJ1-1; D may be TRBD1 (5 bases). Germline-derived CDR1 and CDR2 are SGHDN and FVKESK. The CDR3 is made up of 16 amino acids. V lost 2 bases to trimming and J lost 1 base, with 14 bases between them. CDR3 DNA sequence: TGTGCCAGCAGCCAACGTCGACAGCCTCAGAACACTGAAGCTTTCTTT. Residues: CASSQRRQPQNTEAFF.

This chain's CDR3 is CASSYSGTGGNGYTF. The CDR3 bases are TGTGCCAGCAGTTACTCAGGCACAGGGGGGAATGGCTACACCTTC. The chain recombines TRBV6-5 with TRBJ1-2; 8 nucleotides match TRBD1. From germline, CDR1 is MNHEY and CDR2 SVGAGI. The V gene end was trimmed by 0 bases and the J gene end by 6 bases; junction bases not matched to a gene: 6. This CDR3 region has 15 residues.

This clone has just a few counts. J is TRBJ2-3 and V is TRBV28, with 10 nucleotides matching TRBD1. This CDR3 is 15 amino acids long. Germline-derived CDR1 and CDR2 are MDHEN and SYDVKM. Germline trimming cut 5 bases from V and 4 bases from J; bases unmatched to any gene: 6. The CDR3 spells CASSRQGAIPDTQYF. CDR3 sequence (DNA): TGTGCCAGCAGTCGACAGGGGGCGATTCCAGATACGCAGTATTTT. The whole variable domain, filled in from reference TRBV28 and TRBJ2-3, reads DVKVTQSSRYLVKRTGEKVFLECVQDMDHENMFWYRQDPGLGLRLIYFSYDVKMKEKGDIPEGYSVSREKKERFSLILESASTNQTSMYLCASSRQGAIPDTQYFGPGTRLTVL.

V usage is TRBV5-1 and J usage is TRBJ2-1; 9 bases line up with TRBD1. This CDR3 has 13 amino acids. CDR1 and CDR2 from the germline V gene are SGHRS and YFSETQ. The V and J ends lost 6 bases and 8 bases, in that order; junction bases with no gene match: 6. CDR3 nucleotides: TGCGCCAGCACAGGGACAGGGTCCGATGAGCAGTTCTTC. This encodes CASTGTGSDEQFF.

CDR3 coding DNA: TGTGCCAGCAGCCCAGAGGGAGGGGAAAACACTGAAGCTTTCTTT. Translation gives CASSPEGGENTEAFF. V gene TRBV7-9 combines with J gene TRBJ1-1, with D possibly TRBD1 on 5 matching bases. V was trimmed by 5 bases and J by 2 bases, leaving 15 bases between them. Germline CDR1 and CDR2: SEHNR and FQNEAQ (reference sequence). The CDR3 length is 15 residues.

CDR3 coding DNA: TGTGCCTGGGGGGACAGCCTCAATCAGCCCCAGCATTTT. This gives the protein CAWGDSLNQPQHF. The chain carries TRBV30 and TRBJ1-5; 7 bases are shared with TRBD1. This CDR3 contains 13 residues. V shed 5 bases, J shed 3 bases, and the junction held 4 bases outside the gene matches. Germline V gives CDR1 GTSNPN, CDR2 SVGIG (reference sequence).

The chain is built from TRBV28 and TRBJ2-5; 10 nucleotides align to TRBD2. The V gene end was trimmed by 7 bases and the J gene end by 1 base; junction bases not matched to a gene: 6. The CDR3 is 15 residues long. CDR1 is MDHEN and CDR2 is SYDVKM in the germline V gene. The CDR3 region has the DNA TGTGCCAGCACCACCTCTAGCGGGGGCCAAGAGACCCAGTACTTC. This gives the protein CASTTSSGGQETQYF.

The DNA of the CDR3 is TGTGCCAGTACCAGTATTAGGGGGCTTGGTCAGCCCCAGCATTTT. As protein: CASTSIRGLGQPQHF. The chain has TRBV19 and TRBJ1-5; 7 positions match TRBD1. Per germline, CDR1 LNHDA and CDR2 SQIVND (reference sequence). CDR3 size: 15 residues. V was clipped by 7 bases and J by 6 bases; unmatched bases: 12.

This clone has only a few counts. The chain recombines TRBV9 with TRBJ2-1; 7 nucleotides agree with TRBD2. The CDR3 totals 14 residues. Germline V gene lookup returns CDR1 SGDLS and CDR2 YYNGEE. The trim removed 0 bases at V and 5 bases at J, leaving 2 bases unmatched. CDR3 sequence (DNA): TGTGCCAGCAGCGTAGTGGGGACTAACAATGAGCAGTTCTTC. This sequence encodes CASSVVGTNNEQFF.

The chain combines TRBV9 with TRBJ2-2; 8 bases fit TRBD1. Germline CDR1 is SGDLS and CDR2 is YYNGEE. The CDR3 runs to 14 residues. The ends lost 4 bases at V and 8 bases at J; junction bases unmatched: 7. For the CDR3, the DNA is TGTGCCAGCAGCTCCCGGACAGGGAGTGGGGAGCTGTTTTTT. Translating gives CASSSRTGSGELFF. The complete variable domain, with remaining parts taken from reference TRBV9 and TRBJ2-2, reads DSGVTQTPKHLITATGQRVTLRCSPRSGDLSVYWYQQSLDQGLQFLIQYYNGEERAKGNILERFSAQQFPDLHSELNLSSLELGDSALYFCASSSRTGSGELFFGEGSRLTVL.

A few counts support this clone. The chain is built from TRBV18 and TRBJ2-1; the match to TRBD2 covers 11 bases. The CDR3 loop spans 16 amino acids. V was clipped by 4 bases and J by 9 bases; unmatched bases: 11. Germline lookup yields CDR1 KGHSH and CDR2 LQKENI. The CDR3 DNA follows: TGTGCCAGCTCACTACTGACTAGCGGGACTGGCGGTGAGCAGTTCTTC. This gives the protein CASSLLTSGTGGEQFF.

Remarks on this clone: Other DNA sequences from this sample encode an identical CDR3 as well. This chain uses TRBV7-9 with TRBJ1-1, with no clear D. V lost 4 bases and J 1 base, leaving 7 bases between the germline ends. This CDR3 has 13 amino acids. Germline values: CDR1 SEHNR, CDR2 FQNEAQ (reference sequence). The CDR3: CASSSRGNTEAFF. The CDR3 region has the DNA TGTGCCAGCAGCTCCCGGGGGAACACTGAAGCTTTCTTT. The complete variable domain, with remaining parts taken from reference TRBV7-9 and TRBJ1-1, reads DTGVSQNPRHKITKRGQNVTFRCDPISEHNRLYWYRQTLGQGPEFLTYFQNEAQLEKSRLLSDRFSAERPKGSFSTLEIQRTEQGDSAMYLCASSSRGNTEAFFGQGTRLTVV.

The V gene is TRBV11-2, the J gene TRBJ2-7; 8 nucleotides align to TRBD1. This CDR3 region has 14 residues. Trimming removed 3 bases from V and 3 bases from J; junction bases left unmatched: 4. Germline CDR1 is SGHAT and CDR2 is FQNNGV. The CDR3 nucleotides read TGTGCCAGCAGCTTGGACAGGGACCTCTACGAGCAGTACTTC. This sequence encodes CASSLDRDLYEQYF.

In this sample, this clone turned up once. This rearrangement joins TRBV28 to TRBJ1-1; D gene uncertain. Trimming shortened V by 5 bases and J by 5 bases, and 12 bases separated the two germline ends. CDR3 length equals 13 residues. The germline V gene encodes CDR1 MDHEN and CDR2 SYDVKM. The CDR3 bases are TGTGCCAGCAGTCCCCCGGAGAGGACTGAAGCTTTCTTT. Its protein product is CASSPPERTEAFF.

Written as DNA, the CDR3 is TGTGCCAGCAGCCAAGGAGTCTCCTACAATGAGCAGTTCTTC. Its translation is CASSQGVSYNEQFF. The chain is built from TRBV14 and TRBJ2-1; D is unclear. V lost 1 base to trimming and J lost 0 bases, with 4 bases between them. CDR3 length: 14 residues. Germline CDR1 and CDR2: SGHDN and FVKESK.

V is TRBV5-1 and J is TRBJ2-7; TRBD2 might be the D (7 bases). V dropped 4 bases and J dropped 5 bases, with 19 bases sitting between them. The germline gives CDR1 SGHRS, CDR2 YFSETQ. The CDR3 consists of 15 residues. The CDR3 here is CASSPGAGVSHEQYF. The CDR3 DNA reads TGCGCCAGCAGCCCGGGGGCGGGAGTAAGCCACGAGCAGTACTTC. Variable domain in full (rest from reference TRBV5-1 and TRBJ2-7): KAGVTQTPRYLIKTRGQQVTLSCSPISGHRSVSWYQQTPGQGLQFLFEYFSETQRNKGNFPGRFSGRQFSNSRSEMNVSTLELGDSALYLCASSPGAGVSHEQYFGPGTRLTVT.

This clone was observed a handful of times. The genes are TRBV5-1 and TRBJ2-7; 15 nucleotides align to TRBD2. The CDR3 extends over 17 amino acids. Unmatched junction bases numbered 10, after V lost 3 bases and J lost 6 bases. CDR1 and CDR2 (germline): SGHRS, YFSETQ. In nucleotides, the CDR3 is TGCGCCAGCAGCTCTGGACTAGCGGGAGGGCCGTTCGCCGAGCAGTACTTC. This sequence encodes CASSSGLAGGPFAEQYF.

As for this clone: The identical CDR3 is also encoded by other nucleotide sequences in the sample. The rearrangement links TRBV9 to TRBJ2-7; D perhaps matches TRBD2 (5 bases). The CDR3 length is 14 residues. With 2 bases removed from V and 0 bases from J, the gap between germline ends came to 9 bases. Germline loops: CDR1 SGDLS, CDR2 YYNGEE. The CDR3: CASSVTGSSYEQYF. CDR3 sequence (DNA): TGTGCCAGCAGCGTCACTGGGAGCTCCTACGAGCAGTACTTC.